Shown below are 5 T cell receptor beta chains from a single sample sequenced in a study of shared clonotypes between healthy human individuals. TCRdb's table, derived via immunoSEQ multiplex PCR, lists solely in-frame clones and lacks some. This sample carries under 2,500,000 clones, approximately 96% of them seen once, and the ten largest clones take around 0.13%. The source material was naive CD4+ T cells sorted from blood. Sample subset: CD45RA+ positively selected. These receptors came from a man younger than 30 in good health.

The chain has TRBV6-5 and TRBJ2-7; D not resolved. In germline, CDR1 is MNHEY, CDR2 SVGAGI. V gave up 0 bases and J gave up 5 bases, with 8 bases separating them. This CDR3 is built from 13 residues. CDR3 bases: TGTGCCAGCAGTTACTCGAGGCGGAACGAGCAGTACTTC. Translation: CASSYSRRNEQYF.

The rearrangement links TRBV18 to TRBJ1-5, with 7 bases fitting TRBD1. Trimming at V came to 3 bases and at J to 5 bases, leaving 7 bases not matched to a gene. Germline CDR1 reads KGHSH; CDR2 reads LQKENI. The CDR3 is 15 residues long. CDR3: CASSPRDSLYQPQHF. Written as DNA, the CDR3 is TGTGCCAGCTCACCGCGGGACAGCCTTTATCAGCCCCAGCATTTT. Together with reference TRBV18 and TRBJ1-5, the CDR3 gives the full variable domain: NAGVMQNPRHLVRRRGQEARLRCSPMKGHSHVYWYRQLPEEGLKFMVYLQKENIIDESGMPKERFSAEFPKEGPSILRIQQVVRGDSAAYFCASSPRDSLYQPQHFGDGTRLSIL.

This clone was seen only once. DNA of the CDR3: TGTGCCAGCAGACGGGACCGGACAGCTAACTATGGCTACACCTTC. Encoded protein: CASRRDRTANYGYTF. V usage is TRBV5-4 and J usage is TRBJ1-2, with D perhaps matching TRBD1 (6 bases). The CDR3 loop spans 15 amino acids. V lost 5 bases, J lost 0 bases, and 14 bases lay in between. Germline V gives CDR1 SGHNT, CDR2 YYREEE (reference sequence).

The chain employs TRBV12-5 and TRBJ1-4; TRBD1 aligns across 9 bases. Germline CDR1 reads LGHNT; CDR2 reads FRNRAP. V shed 6 bases and J 7 bases; nucleotides not matched to a gene: 9. The length of the CDR3 is 15 residues. Here the CDR3 reads CASGPQTGGSEKLFF. In DNA form, the CDR3 reads TGTGCTAGTGGCCCCCAGACAGGGGGGAGTGAAAAACTGTTTTTT.

The V gene is TRBV10-1, the J gene TRBJ1-2; D is perhaps TRBD1 (5 bases). Trimming pared 2 bases from V and 9 bases from J, leaving 10 bases between. CDR1 and CDR2 (germline): WNHNN, SYGVQD (reference sequence). The CDR3 is 12 amino acids. Written as DNA, the CDR3 is TGCGCCAGCAGTGAGGGACAAGTGCGCTACACCTTC. Its translation: CASSEGQVRYTF.